Below, 26 T cell receptor beta chains from the same sample are listed, as sequenced in a study of CD8 T cells in ankylosing spondylitis. TCRdb passed the 5' RACE reads through MiXCR, listing each CDR3 protein once. The sample holds some 250,000 distinct CDR3 sequences; about 24% are singletons and the top ten take over 0.55%. The specimen was blood, either unsorted or a sorted T cell fraction (not recorded which). The source is a male donor with ankylosing spondylitis or in good health (not recorded which).

The rearrangement uses TRBV12-3 or TRBV12-4 and TRBJ2-2; D may be TRBD2 (7 bases). This CDR3 has 15 residues. Trimming left V 6 bases short and J 4 bases short, with 15 bases between. The chain's CDR3 is CASRGGAWSTGELFF. CDR3 DNA sequence: TGTGCCAGCAGGGGGGGGGCTTGGAGCACCGGGGAGCTGTTTTTT.

This chain links TRBV20-1 with TRBJ1-1, with 12 bases identical to TRBD1. The germline V gene has CDR1 DFQATT and CDR2 SNEGSKA (reference sequence). The CDR3 has 13 residues. CDR3 residues: CSGDRGPNTEAFF. For the CDR3, the DNA is TGCAGCGGGGACAGGGGGCCGAACACTGAAGCTTTCTTT.

The V call is TRBV20-1, the J call TRBJ1-2, with D possibly being TRBD1 (5 bases). CDR3 length: 14 amino acids. Germline-derived CDR1 and CDR2 are DFQATT and SNEGSKA (reference sequence). The V end lost 6 bases, the J end lost 2 bases, and 16 bases lay between the germline ends. The CDR3 sequence: CSAPDMGDNYGYTF. In nucleotides, the CDR3 is TGCAGTGCGCCCGACATGGGGGACAACTATGGCTACACCTTC.

This clonotype has a count of ten or more. V is TRBV3-1 and J is TRBJ2-7; D unresolved. The CDR3 has 14 amino acids. Trimming took 1 base from V and 2 from J, leaving 9 bases between them. Germline CDR1 and CDR2: LGHDT and YNNKEL (reference sequence). This CDR3 is CASSQGRGPYEQYF. The CDR3 nucleotides read TGTGCCAGCAGCCAAGGCCGTGGACCCTACGAGCAGTACTTC.

The chain uses TRBV7-9 and TRBJ2-6; no clear D gene. V lost 6 bases and J 1 base, leaving 4 bases between the germline ends. The CDR3 contains 13 residues. Germline CDR1 is SEHNR and CDR2 is FQNEAQ (reference sequence). The CDR3 protein is CASSTSGANVLTF. Written as DNA, the CDR3 is TGTGCCAGCAGTACATCTGGGGCCAACGTCCTGACTTTC.

The chain uses TRBV10-3 and TRBJ2-3, with D possibly being TRBD1 (7 bases). CDR1 is ENHRY, CDR2 SYGVKD, per germline. Trimming removed 6 bases at V and 8 bases at J, with 15 bases between. This CDR3 comprises 13 residues. CDR3 nucleotides: TGTGCCATCAGAGGACAGGACGGGGGTACGCAGTATTTT. This codes for CAIRGQDGGTQYF.

This clonotype was counted only a few times. CDR3 protein: CSARETLFSYEQYF. The CDR3 DNA reads TGCAGTGCTAGAGAAACTCTGTTTTCCTACGAGCAGTACTTC. This chain joins TRBV20-1 and TRBJ2-7, with D unresolved. Looked up from germline, CDR1 is DFQATT and CDR2 is SNEGSKA (reference sequence). V lost 0 bases, J lost 1 base, and 10 bases lay in between. This CDR3 is 14 amino acids long.

This clonotype was counted between two and nine times. The chain recombines TRBV5-6 with TRBJ1-5; D not certain. The CDR3 length is 14 residues. The germline V gene has CDR1 SGHDT and CDR2 YYEEEE. Trimming took 0 bases from V and 2 from J, leaving 6 bases between them. The CDR3 protein is CASSLGLGNQPQHF. DNA of the CDR3: TGTGCCAGCAGCTTGGGGTTGGGCAATCAGCCCCAGCATTTT.

The V call is TRBV10-3, the J call TRBJ2-3; perhaps TRBD2 as D (5 bases). This CDR3 is built from 11 residues. V gave up 8 bases and J gave up 9 bases, with 12 bases separating them. Germline V gene lookup returns CDR1 ENHRY and CDR2 SYGVKD. The CDR3 sequence: CAIGEMRTQYF. As DNA, the CDR3 is TGTGCCATCGGGGAGATGAGGACGCAGTATTTT.

The gene calls are TRBV3-1 and TRBJ1-1; tentative D call: TRBD1 (5 bases). The germline CDR1 and CDR2 sequences are LGHDT and YNNKEL (reference sequence). There are 12 residues in the CDR3. Trimming pared 2 bases from V and 6 bases from J, leaving 7 bases between. The CDR3 here is CASSQTGAEAFF. DNA for the CDR3: TGTGCCAGCAGCCAAACAGGAGCTGAAGCTTTCTTT.

This rearrangement joins TRBV12-3 or TRBV12-4 to TRBJ2-7; D not resolved. There are 12 residues in the CDR3. V dropped 1 base and J dropped 7 bases, with 8 bases sitting between them. DNA of the CDR3: TGTGCCAGCAGTTTAGAGGTGGGAGAGCAGTACTTC. The encoded protein is CASSLEVGEQYF.

This clonotype was detected only a few times. This chain joins TRBV20-1 and TRBJ2-1; D possibly corresponds to TRBD1 (6 bases). The CDR3 is 13 residues long. V was cut by 6 bases and J by 5 bases, with 14 bases left in between. Germline loops: CDR1 DFQATT, CDR2 SNEGSKA (reference sequence). The CDR3 loop reads CSATGTHNNEQFF. For the CDR3, the DNA is TGCAGTGCAACCGGGACACACAACAATGAGCAGTTCTTC.

This clonotype was seen ten or more times. The J gene is TRBJ2-1, the V gene TRBV29-1; D is possibly TRBD1 (6 bases). V was shortened by 4 bases and J by 0 bases, with 19 bases between the two germline ends. The CDR3 length is 17 residues. Germline-derived CDR1 and CDR2 are SQVTM and ANQGSEA. CDR3 protein: CSVGKGARGSSYNEQFF. The CDR3 DNA sequence: TGCAGCGTTGGTAAGGGTGCCAGGGGAAGCTCCTACAATGAGCAGTTCTTC.

This clonotype was observed a few times. In DNA form, the CDR3 reads TGTGCCAGCAGTCTTCGATGGGGAGAGACCCAGTACTTC. Translation: CASSLRWGETQYF. The rearrangement uses TRBV12-3 or TRBV12-4 and TRBJ2-5; D is undetermined. The length of the CDR3 is 13 residues. The germline V and J ends were trimmed by 5 bases and 4 bases, with 11 bases remaining between them.

This clonotype was counted at least ten times. The chain is built from TRBV11-2 and TRBJ1-4, with TRBD1 as a possible D gene (6 bases). This CDR3 contains 16 residues. Trimming took 1 base from V and 4 from J, leaving 13 bases between them. Germline CDR1 is SGHAT and CDR2 is FQNNGV. CDR3 in DNA: TGTGCCAGCAGCTTAGGGCAAAAAGGGGGTAATGAAAAACTGTTTTTT. Translation gives CASSLGQKGGNEKLFF.

This clonotype was detected ten times or more. This chain uses TRBV4-2 with TRBJ2-1, with TRBD2 identical over 8 bases. Per germline, CDR1 LGHNA and CDR2 YNFKEQ. Losses at the gene ends were 0 bases for V and 8 bases for J; bases not matched to a gene: 12. This CDR3 has 17 amino acids. As DNA, the CDR3 is TGTGCCAGCAGCCAAGAGACCGGGACTAGGAGGTGGGATGAGCAGTTCTTC. It yields the protein CASSQETGTRRWDEQFF.

This clonotype was counted ten times or more. The V call is TRBV4-1, the J call TRBJ2-1; 13 nucleotides agree with TRBD2. CDR1 is MGHRA and CDR2 is YSYEKL in the germline V gene. The length of the CDR3 is 17 residues. The V and J ends lost 4 bases and 9 bases, in that order; junction bases with no gene match: 12. CDR3 nucleotide sequence: TGCGCCAGCAGCCGGTTAACGGGACTAGCGGGGTATGGTGAGCAGTTCTTC. Translated: CASSRLTGLAGYGEQFF.

This chain links TRBV2 with TRBJ1-5; 10 positions match TRBD1. The CDR3 is 14 amino acids. Trimming at V came to 8 bases and at J to 6 bases, leaving 7 bases not matched to a gene. The germline V gene has CDR1 SNHLY and CDR2 FYNNEI. CDR3 bases: TGTGCCAGCGCCGGGACAGGGGATCGTCAGCCCCAGCATTTT. Translation: CASAGTGDRQPQHF.

This clonotype was observed a few times. One end of the junction does not line up with germline, which may come from a read error. CDR3 coding DNA: TGTGCCAGCAGTAACTCGGGGGGAGGCTCCTACGAGCAGTACTTC. It is translated as CASSNSGGGSYEQYF. This chain links TRBV6-5 with TRBJ2-7; 7 positions agree with TRBD2. Germline V CDR1 and CDR2: MNHEY, SVGAGI. The CDR3 runs 15 residues.

This chain uses TRBV3-1 with TRBJ1-1; the D gene is possibly TRBD1 (5 bases). CDR3 length equals 14 residues. Per germline, CDR1 LGHDT and CDR2 YNNKEL (reference sequence). Trimming stripped 1 base from V and 4 bases from J, with 10 bases between. This CDR3 is CASSQGHGGTEAFF. The CDR3 bases are TGTGCCAGCAGCCAAGGGCACGGGGGCACTGAAGCTTTCTTT.

The CDR3 is CASSLGRGQGNSPLHF. CDR3 coding DNA: TGTGCCAGCAGCTTAGGTCGGGGACAGGGCAATTCACCCCTCCACTTT. This sequence joins TRBV7-6 and TRBJ1-6; 9 bases fit TRBD1. This CDR3 is 16 amino acids long. Germline lookup yields CDR1 SGHVS and CDR2 FNYEAQ. V gave up 1 base and J gave up 7 bases; unmatched junction bases: 5.

This clonotype was seen repeatedly, ten times or more. The rearrangement joins TRBV29-1 to TRBJ1-2; D not certain. CDR1 is SQVTM and CDR2 is ANQGSEA in the germline V gene. The CDR3 sequence is 14 residues long. With 8 bases removed from V and 2 bases from J, the gap between germline ends came to 18 bases. This CDR3 is CSTGRVGENYGYTF. The DNA for the CDR3 is TGCAGCACGGGCCGTGTAGGTGAAAACTATGGCTACACCTTC.

V gene TRBV4-1 combines with J gene TRBJ2-1; the match to TRBD2 covers 9 bases. In germline, CDR1 is MGHRA, CDR2 YSYEKL. The CDR3 sequence is 16 residues long. V lost 0 bases, J lost 8 bases, and 8 bases stayed unmatched. The CDR3 reads CASSQEGGGGGDEQFF. In DNA, the CDR3 is TGCGCCAGCAGCCAAGAAGGGGGCGGGGGGGGCGATGAGCAGTTCTTC.

This clonotype was seen ten or more times. The chain combines TRBV12-3 or TRBV12-4 with TRBJ1-6, with D uncertain. The CDR3 extends over 16 amino acids. Trimming left V 3 bases short and J 2 bases short, with 11 bases between. This CDR3 reads CASSFGEITYNSPLHF. For the CDR3, the DNA is TGTGCCAGCAGTTTTGGGGAAATTACCTATAATTCACCCCTCCACTTT.

At least ten counts were recorded for this clonotype. The genes are TRBV20-1 and TRBJ1-2; TRBD1 aligns across 7 bases. V was pared by 0 bases and J by 3 bases, with 4 bases of the junction left unmatched. The length of the CDR3 is 14 residues. CDR1 is DFQATT, CDR2 SNEGSKA, per germline (reference sequence). The CDR3 region is CSARETGRDYGYTF. CDR3 sequence (DNA): TGCAGTGCTAGAGAGACAGGGCGGGACTATGGCTACACCTTC.

The chain uses TRBV20-1 and TRBJ2-1, with D perhaps matching TRBD2 (7 bases). Germline CDR1 and CDR2: DFQATT and SNEGSKA (reference sequence). The length of the CDR3 is 16 residues. Between the trimmed V and J ends, which lost 0 bases and 2 bases, there was a span of 14 bases. CDR3 nucleotide sequence: TGCAGTGCTAGAGAGGGGGCGGGGGTGGCCTACAATGAGCAGTTCTTC. Encoded protein: CSAREGAGVAYNEQFF.